This T cell receptor (beta chain) stems from a study of early T cells in non-severe SARS-CoV-2 infection. This clonotype was counted only a few times. TCRdb itself ran the 5' RACE reads through MiXCR, one entry per CDR3 protein. The data show about 77,000 distinct CDR3 sequences, about 16% seen once. V was trimmed by 0 bases and J by 7 bases, leaving 14 bases between them. The CDR3 totals 15 residues. Germline CDR1 and CDR2: SGDLS and YYNGEE. The sequenced material came from whole blood. The gene calls are TRBV9 and TRBJ2-1; D remains unclear. The clonotype was recovered from an adult who was a healthcare worker with PCR-confirmed SARS-CoV-2 infection or an uninfected control (not recorded which). CDR3 sequence reads: CASSVGRRNQNEQFF. The CDR3 DNA reads TGTGCCAGCAGCGTAGGGAGAAGGAACCAGAATGAGCAGTTCTTC.